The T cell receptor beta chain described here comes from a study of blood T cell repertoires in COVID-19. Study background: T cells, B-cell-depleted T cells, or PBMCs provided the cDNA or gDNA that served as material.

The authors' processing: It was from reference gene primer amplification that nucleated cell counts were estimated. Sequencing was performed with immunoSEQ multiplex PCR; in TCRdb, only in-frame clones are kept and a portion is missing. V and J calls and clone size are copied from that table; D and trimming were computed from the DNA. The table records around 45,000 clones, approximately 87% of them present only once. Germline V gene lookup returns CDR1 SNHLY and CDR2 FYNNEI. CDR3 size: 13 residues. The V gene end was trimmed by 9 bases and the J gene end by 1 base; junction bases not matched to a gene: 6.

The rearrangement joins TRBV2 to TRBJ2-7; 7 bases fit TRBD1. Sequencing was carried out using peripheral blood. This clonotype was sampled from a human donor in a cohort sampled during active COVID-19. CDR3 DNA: TGTGCCAGTTACCGGGACAGATCCTACGAGCAGTACTTC. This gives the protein CASYRDRSYEQYF.